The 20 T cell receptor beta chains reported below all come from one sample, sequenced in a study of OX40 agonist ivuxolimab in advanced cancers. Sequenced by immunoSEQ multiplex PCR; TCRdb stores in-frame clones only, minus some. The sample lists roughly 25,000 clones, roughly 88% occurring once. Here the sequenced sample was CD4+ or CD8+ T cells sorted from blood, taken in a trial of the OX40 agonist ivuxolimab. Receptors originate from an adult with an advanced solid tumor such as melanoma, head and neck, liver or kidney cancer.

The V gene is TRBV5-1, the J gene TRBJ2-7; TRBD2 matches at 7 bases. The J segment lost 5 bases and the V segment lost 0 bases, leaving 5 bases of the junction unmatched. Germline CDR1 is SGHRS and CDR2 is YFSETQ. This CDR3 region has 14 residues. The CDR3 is CASSLGPTSDEQYF. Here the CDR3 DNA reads TGCGCCAGCAGCTTGGGTCCCACTAGCGACGAGCAGTACTTC.

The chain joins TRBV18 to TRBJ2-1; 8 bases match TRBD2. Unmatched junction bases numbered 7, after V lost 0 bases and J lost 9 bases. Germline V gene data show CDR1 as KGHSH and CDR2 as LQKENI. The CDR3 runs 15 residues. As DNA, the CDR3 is TGTGCCAGCTCACCACCAGCGGGAGCAGTTGGTGAGCAGTTCTTC. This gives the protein CASSPPAGAVGEQFF.

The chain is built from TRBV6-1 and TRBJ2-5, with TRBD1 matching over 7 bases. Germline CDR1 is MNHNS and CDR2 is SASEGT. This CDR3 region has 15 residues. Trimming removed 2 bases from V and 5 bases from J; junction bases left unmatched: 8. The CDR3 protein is CASSEMVTGPETQYF. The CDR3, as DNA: TGTGCCAGCAGTGAAATGGTGACAGGGCCGGAGACCCAGTACTTC.

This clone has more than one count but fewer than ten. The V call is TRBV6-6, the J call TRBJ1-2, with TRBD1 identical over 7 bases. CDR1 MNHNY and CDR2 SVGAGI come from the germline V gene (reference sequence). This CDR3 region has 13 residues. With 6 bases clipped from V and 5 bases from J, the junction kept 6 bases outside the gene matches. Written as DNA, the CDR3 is TGTGCCAGCAGACACCGACAGGGTTATGGCTACACCTTC. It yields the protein CASRHRQGYGYTF.

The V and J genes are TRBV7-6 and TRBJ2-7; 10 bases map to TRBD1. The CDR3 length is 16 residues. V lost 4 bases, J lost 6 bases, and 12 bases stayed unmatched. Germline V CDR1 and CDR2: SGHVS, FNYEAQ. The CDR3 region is CASSSSQSGTGVEQYF. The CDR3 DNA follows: TGTGCCAGCAGCTCGTCGCAGTCCGGGACAGGGGTCGAGCAGTACTTC.

The CDR3 loop reads CASMRGQYQPQHF. CDR3 bases: TGTGCCAGTATGAGGGGACAGTATCAGCCCCAGCATTTT. V is TRBV19 and J is TRBJ1-5; TRBD1 aligns across 7 bases. V trimming: 7 bases; J trimming: 5 bases; junction bases outside the gene matches: 5. CDR1 is LNHDA and CDR2 is SQIVND in the germline V gene (reference sequence). The length of the CDR3 is 13 residues.

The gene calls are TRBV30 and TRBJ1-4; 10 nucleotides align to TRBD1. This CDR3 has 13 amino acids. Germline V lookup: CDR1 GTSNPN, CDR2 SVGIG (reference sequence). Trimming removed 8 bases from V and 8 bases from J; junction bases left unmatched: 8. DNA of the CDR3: TGTGCCCGGGCCGGGACAGGGGAAGAAAAACTGTTTTTT. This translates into CARAGTGEEKLFF.

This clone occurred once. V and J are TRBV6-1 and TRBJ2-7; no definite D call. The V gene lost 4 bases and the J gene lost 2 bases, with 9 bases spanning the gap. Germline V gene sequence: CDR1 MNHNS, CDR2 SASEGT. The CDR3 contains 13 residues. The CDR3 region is CASSAFRAYEQYF. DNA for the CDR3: TGTGCCAGCAGTGCGTTCAGAGCCTACGAGCAGTACTTC.

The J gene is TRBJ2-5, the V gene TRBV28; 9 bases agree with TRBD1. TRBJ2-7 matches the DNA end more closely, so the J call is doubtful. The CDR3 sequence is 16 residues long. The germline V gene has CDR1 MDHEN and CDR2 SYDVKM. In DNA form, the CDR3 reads TGTGCCAGCAGTTTACCCGGGACAGGGAAGGGTGGCGAGCAGTACTTC. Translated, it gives CASSLPGTGKGGEQYF.

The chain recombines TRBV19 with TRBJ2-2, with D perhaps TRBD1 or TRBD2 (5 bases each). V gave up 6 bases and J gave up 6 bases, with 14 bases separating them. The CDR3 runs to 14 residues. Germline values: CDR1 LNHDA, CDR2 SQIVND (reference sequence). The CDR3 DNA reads TGTGCCAGTAGGGGTTTGGGGGTCGCCGGGGAGCTGTTTTTT. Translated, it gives CASRGLGVAGELFF.

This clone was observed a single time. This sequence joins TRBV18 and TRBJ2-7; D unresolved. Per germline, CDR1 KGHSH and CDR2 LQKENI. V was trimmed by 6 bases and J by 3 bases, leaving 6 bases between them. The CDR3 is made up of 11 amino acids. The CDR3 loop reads CASSDGYEQYF. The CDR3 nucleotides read TGTGCCAGCTCGGACGGCTACGAGCAGTACTTC.

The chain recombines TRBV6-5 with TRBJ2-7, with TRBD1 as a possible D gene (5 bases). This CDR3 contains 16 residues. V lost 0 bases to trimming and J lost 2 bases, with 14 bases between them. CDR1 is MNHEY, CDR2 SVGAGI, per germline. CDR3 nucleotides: TGTGCCAGCAGTTACTCCGGCAGGGTGCCCCCCTACGAGCAGTACTTC. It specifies CASSYSGRVPPYEQYF.

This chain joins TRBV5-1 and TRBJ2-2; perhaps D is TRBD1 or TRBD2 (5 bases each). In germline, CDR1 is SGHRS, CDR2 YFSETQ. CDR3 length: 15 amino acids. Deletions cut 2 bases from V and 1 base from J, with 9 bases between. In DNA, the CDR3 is TGCGCCAGCAGCTTTACGGGGCAGAACACCGGGGAGCTGTTTTTT. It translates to CASSFTGQNTGELFF.

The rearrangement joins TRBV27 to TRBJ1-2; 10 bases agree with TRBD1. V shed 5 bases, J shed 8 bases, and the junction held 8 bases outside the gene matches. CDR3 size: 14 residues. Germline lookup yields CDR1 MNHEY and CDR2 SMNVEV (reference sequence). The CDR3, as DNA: TGTGCCAGCAGTCGCCGACAGGGGGCGTCGGGCTACACCTTC. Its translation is CASSRRQGASGYTF.

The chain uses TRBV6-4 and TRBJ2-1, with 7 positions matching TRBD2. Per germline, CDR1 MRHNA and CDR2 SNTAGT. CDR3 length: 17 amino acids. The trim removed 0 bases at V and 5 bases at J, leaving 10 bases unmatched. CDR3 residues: CASSDSIIGLGNNEQFF. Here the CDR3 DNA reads TGTGCCAGCAGTGACTCGATTATTGGACTAGGCAACAATGAGCAGTTCTTC.

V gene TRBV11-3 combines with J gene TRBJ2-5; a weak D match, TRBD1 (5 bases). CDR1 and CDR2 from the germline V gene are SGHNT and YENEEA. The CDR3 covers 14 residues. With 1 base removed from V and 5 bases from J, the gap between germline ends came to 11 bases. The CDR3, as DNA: TGTGCCAGCAGCTTAGCAAGGGGTTCGGAGACCCAGTACTTC. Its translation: CASSLARGSETQYF.

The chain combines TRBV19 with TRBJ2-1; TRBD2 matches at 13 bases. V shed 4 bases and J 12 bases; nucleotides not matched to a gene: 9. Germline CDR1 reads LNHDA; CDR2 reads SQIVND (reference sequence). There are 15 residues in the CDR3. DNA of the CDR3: TGTGCCAGTAGTACCGGACTAGCGGGAGAGGGTGGGCAGTTCTTC. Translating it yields CASSTGLAGEGGQFF.

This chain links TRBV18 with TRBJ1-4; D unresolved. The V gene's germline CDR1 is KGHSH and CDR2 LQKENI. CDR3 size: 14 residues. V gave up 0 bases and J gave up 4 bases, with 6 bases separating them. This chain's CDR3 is CASSPPTSNEKLFF. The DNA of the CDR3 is TGTGCCAGCTCACCACCGACAAGTAATGAAAAACTGTTTTTT.

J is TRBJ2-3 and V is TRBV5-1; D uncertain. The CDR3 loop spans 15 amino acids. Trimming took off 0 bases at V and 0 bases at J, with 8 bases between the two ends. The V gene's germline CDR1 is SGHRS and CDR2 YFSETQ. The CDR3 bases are TGCGCCAGCAGCTTGGTCCCAACTAGCACAGATACGCAGTATTTT. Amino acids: CASSLVPTSTDTQYF. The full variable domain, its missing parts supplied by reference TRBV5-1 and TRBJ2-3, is KAGVTQTPRYLIKTRGQQVTLSCSPISGHRSVSWYQQTPGQGLQFLFEYFSETQRNKGNFPGRFSGRQFSNSRSEMNVSTLELGDSALYLCASSLVPTSTDTQYFGPGTRLTVL.

CDR3 sequence reads: CASSRTQGWGETQYF. Here the CDR3 DNA reads TGTGCCAGCAGCCGTACACAGGGATGGGGAGAGACCCAGTACTTC. The chain combines TRBV7-3 with TRBJ2-5; D might be TRBD1 (6 bases). Germline V CDR1 and CDR2: SGHTA, FQGTGA. The CDR3 length is 15 residues. The V end lost 5 bases, the J end lost 4 bases, and 17 bases lay between the germline ends.